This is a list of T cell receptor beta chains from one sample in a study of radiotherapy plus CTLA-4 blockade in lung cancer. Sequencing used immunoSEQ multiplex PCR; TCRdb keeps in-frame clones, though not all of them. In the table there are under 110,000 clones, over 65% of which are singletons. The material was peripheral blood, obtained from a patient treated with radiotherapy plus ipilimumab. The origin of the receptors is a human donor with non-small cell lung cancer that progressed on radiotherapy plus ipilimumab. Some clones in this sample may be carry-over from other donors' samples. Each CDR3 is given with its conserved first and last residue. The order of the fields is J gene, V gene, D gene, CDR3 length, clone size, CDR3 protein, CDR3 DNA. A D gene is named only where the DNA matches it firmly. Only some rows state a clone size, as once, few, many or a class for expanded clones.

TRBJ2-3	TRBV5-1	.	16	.	CASSLVPNSNTDTQYF	TGCGCCAGCAGCTTGGTACCGAACAGTAACACAGATACGCAGTATTTT
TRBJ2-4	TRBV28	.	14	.	CASSLSGSQNIQYF	TGTGCCAGCAGTTTATCGGGGAGCCAAAACATTCAGTACTTC
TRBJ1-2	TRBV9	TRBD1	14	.	CASSRDRGRFGYTF	TGTGCCAGCAGTAGGGACAGGGGGCGGTTTGGCTACACCTTC
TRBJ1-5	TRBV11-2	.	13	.	CASSQNHGQPQHF	TGTGCCAGCAGCCAAAATCACGGTCAGCCCCAGCATTTT
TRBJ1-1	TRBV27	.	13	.	CASSFGTNTEAFF	TGTGCCAGCAGTTTCGGGACAAACACTGAAGCTTTCTTT
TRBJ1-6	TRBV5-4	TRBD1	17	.	CASSSDYGQVNYSPLHF	TGTGCCAGCAGCTCTGACTACGGACAGGTGAATTATTCACCCCTCCACTTT
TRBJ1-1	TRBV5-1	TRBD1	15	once	CASSYRQGRDTEAFF	TGCGCCAGCAGCTACCGACAGGGGCGGGACACTGAAGCTTTCTTT
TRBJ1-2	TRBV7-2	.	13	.	CASSPDRFNGYTF	TGTGCCAGCAGCCCAGACAGGTTTAATGGCTACACCTTC
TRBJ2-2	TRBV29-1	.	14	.	CSVESGWGPGELFF	TGCAGCGTCGAAAGCGGATGGGGACCCGGGGAGCTGTTTTTT
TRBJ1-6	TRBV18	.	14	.	CATTSGATDPSIHF	TGTGCCACCACATCCGGGGCCACTGATCCCTCAATCCACTTT
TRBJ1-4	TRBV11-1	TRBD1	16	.	CASSRDRTTTNEKLFF	TGTGCCAGCAGCAGGGACAGGACTACAACTAATGAAAAACTGTTTTTT
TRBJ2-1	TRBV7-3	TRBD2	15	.	CASSPSGADYNEQFF	TGTGCCAGCAGCCCGAGCGGGGCCGACTACAATGAGCAGTTCTTC
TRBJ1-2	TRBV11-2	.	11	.	CASSLAGRLSF	TGTGCCAGCAGCTTAGCAGGGCGTTTATCCTTC
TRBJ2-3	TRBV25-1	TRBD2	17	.	CASSEMLAGMGTDTQYF	TGTGCCAGCAGTGAAATGCTAGCGGGGATGGGTACAGATACGCAGTATTTT
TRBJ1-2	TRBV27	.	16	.	CASSYRTGGLNYGYTF	TGTGCCAGCAGTTACCGGACGGGTGGGCTTAACTATGGCTACACCTTC
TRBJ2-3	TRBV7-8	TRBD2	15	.	CASSWSAGGQDTQYF	TGTGCCAGCAGCTGGTCAGCGGGGGGGCAAGATACGCAGTATTTT
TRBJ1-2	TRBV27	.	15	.	CASSQYRAKDYGYTF	TGTGCCAGCAGTCAATACAGGGCCAAGGACTATGGCTACACCTTC
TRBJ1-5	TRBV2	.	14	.	CASKNYGSNQPQHF	TGTGCCAGCAAAAATTACGGTAGCAATCAGCCCCAGCATTTT
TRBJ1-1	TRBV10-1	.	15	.	CASSESMEGAPEAFF	TGCGCCAGCAGTGAGTCAATGGAGGGAGCCCCTGAAGCTTTCTTT
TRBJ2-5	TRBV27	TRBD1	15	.	CASSLSAGGYETQYF	TGTGCCAGCAGTTTATCGGCAGGGGGCTACGAGACCCAGTACTTC
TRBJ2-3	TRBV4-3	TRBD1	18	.	CASSQELGTGDFSDTQYF	TGCGCCAGCAGCCAAGAGCTTGGGACAGGGGATTTCTCAGATACGCAGTATTTT
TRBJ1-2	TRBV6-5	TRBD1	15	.	CASSYGQGGSYGYTF	TGTGCCAGCAGTTATGGACAGGGAGGTAGCTATGGCTACACCTTC
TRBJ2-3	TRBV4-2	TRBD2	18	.	CASSHASGGAGGTDTQYF	TGTGCCAGCAGCCACGCTAGCGGGGGGGCCGGAGGCACAGATACGCAGTATTTT
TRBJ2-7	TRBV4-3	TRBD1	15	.	CASSHTGTGPYEQYF	TGCGCCAGCAGCCATACCGGGACAGGCCCCTACGAGCAGTACTTC
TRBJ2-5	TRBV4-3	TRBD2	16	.	CASSQELAGIEETQYF	TGCGCCAGCAGCCAAGAACTAGCGGGGATAGAAGAGACCCAGTACTTC
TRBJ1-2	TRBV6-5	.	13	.	CASSYGESSGYTF	TGTGCCAGCAGTTACGGCGAGTCCTCGGGCTACACCTTC
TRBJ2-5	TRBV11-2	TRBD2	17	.	CASSLGSGGGYGETQYF	TGTGCCAGCAGCTTAGGCTCCGGGGGGGGATACGGAGAGACCCAGTACTTC
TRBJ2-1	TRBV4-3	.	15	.	CASSRGALIYNEQFF	TGCGCCAGCAGCCGGGGGGCTTTAATCTACAATGAGCAGTTCTTC
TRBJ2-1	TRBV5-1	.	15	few	CASSRDSSSYNEQFF	TGCGCCAGCAGCCGGGACTCCAGCTCCTACAATGAGCAGTTCTTC